This passage covers 16 T cell receptor beta chains from one sample sequenced in a study of human thymus T cells (dated by TCRdb to 2020 to 2022). Libraries were constructed by the immunoSEQ multiplex PCR assay. As stored in TCRdb, this immuneACCESS dataset retains in-frame rearrangements with V and J assigned. A fraction of the clones does not appear; measured against another copy, unresolved V genes explain less than half of the discrepancy, and the remainder lacks a known reason. In this sample the table shows about 46,000 clones, 95% of which occur a single time. The top ten constitute approximately 0.18% of the sample. Sample: blood. These TCRs come from a girl less than two years old with a congenital heart defect but otherwise immunologically healthy.

V and J are TRBV2 and TRBJ1-4, with a tentative D call TRBD1 (5 bases). V was shortened by 2 bases and J by 0 bases, with 13 bases between the two germline ends. The CDR3 consists of 17 residues. Looked up from germline, CDR1 is SNHLY and CDR2 is FYNNEI. CDR3 protein: CASSELDRLATNEKLFF. The CDR3 bases are TGTGCCAGCAGTGAACTTGACAGATTAGCAACTAATGAAAAACTGTTTTTT. The full variable domain, completed using reference TRBV2 and TRBJ1-4, is EPEVTQTPSHQVTQMGQEVILRCVPISNHLYFYWYRQILGQKVEFLVSFYNNEISEKSEIFDDQFSVERPDGSNFTLKIRSTKLEDSAMYFCASSELDRLATNEKLFFGSGTQLSVL.

CDR3 sequence reads: CASSLRQGSGYGYTF. In DNA, the CDR3 is TGTGCCAGCAGCCTCCGACAGGGGAGTGGCTATGGCTACACCTTC. The rearrangement links TRBV11-2 to TRBJ1-2; 8 bases fit TRBD1. J lost 4 bases, V lost 5 bases, and 9 bases had no gene match. This CDR3 has 15 residues. The germline V gene encodes CDR1 SGHAT and CDR2 FQNNGV.

This chain links TRBV5-5 with TRBJ2-3; 8 positions agree with TRBD2. This CDR3 has 18 amino acids. From germline, CDR1 is SGHKS and CDR2 YYEKEE (reference sequence). Trimming removed 3 bases from V and 2 bases from J; junction bases left unmatched: 14. The CDR3 coding sequence is TGTGCCAGCAGCTCCTTAAGCGGGAGTACGACGCCCACAGATACGCAGTATTTT. As protein: CASSSLSGSTTPTDTQYF.

This sequence joins TRBV7-6 and TRBJ2-1; 7 bases fit TRBD1. Trimming cost V 5 bases and J 6 bases; bases outside gene matches: 19. Germline V gives CDR1 SGHVS, CDR2 FNYEAQ. The CDR3 has 18 amino acids. The CDR3 sequence is CASSPRQGGDGRTNEQFF. Here the CDR3 DNA reads TGTGCCAGCAGCCCCAGACAGGGTGGGGACGGTCGAACCAATGAGCAGTTCTTC.

V usage is TRBV7-7 and J usage is TRBJ2-2; D uncertain. V was cut by 4 bases and J by 4 bases, with 10 bases left in between. CDR1 and CDR2 (germline): SSHAT, FNYEAQ (reference sequence). This CDR3 comprises 14 residues. The CDR3 here is CASSSLPGTGELFF. The CDR3 DNA is TGTGCCAGCAGCTCCCTTCCGGGCACCGGGGAGCTGTTTTTT.

The chain links TRBV4-2 to TRBJ1-1; D perhaps matches TRBD1 (5 bases). Per germline, CDR1 LGHNA and CDR2 YNFKEQ. V was trimmed by 5 bases and J by 5 bases, leaving 15 bases between them. This CDR3 has 14 amino acids. The CDR3 loop reads CASSARPQGTEAFF. CDR3 bases: TGTGCCAGCAGCGCCAGACCCCAGGGAACTGAAGCTTTCTTT.

The rearrangement joins TRBV7-9 to TRBJ2-1; D remains unclear. CDR3 length equals 12 residues. Germline V gene data show CDR1 as SEHNR and CDR2 as FQNEAQ (reference sequence). The V gene lost 3 bases and the J gene lost 5 bases, with 5 bases spanning the gap. This CDR3 is CASSFSNNEQFF. CDR3 DNA: TGTGCCAGCAGCTTTTCAAACAATGAGCAGTTCTTC.

The chain is built from TRBV27 and TRBJ2-1, with TRBD2 matching over 10 bases. The V and J ends lost 5 bases and 2 bases, in that order; junction bases with no gene match: 9. This CDR3 has 17 amino acids. CDR1 is MNHEY and CDR2 is SMNVEV in the germline V gene (reference sequence). The DNA for the CDR3 is TGTGCCAGCAGTCCGCTCTCCCTAGCGGGGGCCTACAATGAGCAGTTCTTC. Its translation is CASSPLSLAGAYNEQFF.

The chain joins TRBV19 to TRBJ1-5; 10 positions agree with TRBD1. Per the germline V gene, CDR1 is LNHDA and CDR2 is SQIVND (reference sequence). The CDR3 length is 15 residues. The V segment lost 6 bases and the J segment 7 bases; nucleotides outside the gene matches: 9. The CDR3 region has the DNA TGTGCCAGTAGAAAACCCGGGACAGGGGTCCAGCCCCAGCATTTT. Its translation: CASRKPGTGVQPQHF.

The chain links TRBV2 to TRBJ2-7; unclear D gene. This CDR3 spans 11 amino acids. Germline CDR1 is SNHLY and CDR2 is FYNNEI. V lost 4 bases, J lost 3 bases, and 4 bases lay in between. The DNA for the CDR3 is TGTGCCAGCAGTGTTTTCTACGAGCAGTACTTC. Translating it yields CASSVFYEQYF.

V usage is TRBV5-6 and J usage is TRBJ2-1, with a weak D call TRBD1 (5 bases). V dropped 0 bases and J dropped 5 bases, with 18 bases sitting between them. This CDR3 contains 17 residues. Germline CDR1 reads SGHDT; CDR2 reads YYEEEE. The CDR3 DNA sequence: TGTGCCAGCAGCTTGGGTAGACAGTACTCCGACCACAATGAGCAGTTCTTC. Protein sequence: CASSLGRQYSDHNEQFF.

The V call is TRBV2, the J call TRBJ2-2; the D is unclear. Germline V gene sequence: CDR1 SNHLY, CDR2 FYNNEI. This CDR3 has 13 residues. Trimming removed 8 bases from V and 0 bases from J, with 7 bases in between. CDR3 nucleotide sequence: TGTGCCAGCGGTCCGTCGAACACCGGGGAGCTGTTTTTT. Translated, it gives CASGPSNTGELFF.

This chain connects TRBV7-8 to TRBJ2-7; no clear D gene. Germline values: CDR1 SGHVS, CDR2 FQNEAQ. Trimming stripped 2 bases from V and 1 base from J, with 0 bases between. The CDR3 sequence is 11 residues long. CDR3 bases: TGTGCCAGCAGCTTATCCTACGAGCAGTACTTC. Protein: CASSLSYEQYF.

The chain uses TRBV5-6 and TRBJ1-2; 11 bases are a match to TRBD1. The CDR3 runs 14 residues. CDR1 and CDR2 from the germline V gene are SGHDT and YYEEEE. V lost 4 bases to trimming and J lost 8 bases; unmatched junction nucleotides: 7. The CDR3 nucleotides read TGTGCCAGCAGCGCCGGACAGGGGGCTTGGGGCTACACCTTC. This codes for CASSAGQGAWGYTF.

This chain connects TRBV28 to TRBJ2-7; possibly TRBD1 for D (6 bases). V shed 5 bases and J shed 3 bases, with 17 bases lying between them. Germline V CDR1 and CDR2: MDHEN, SYDVKM. The CDR3 covers 15 residues. The CDR3 DNA is TGTGCCAGCAGTCCCATCCGGACAGAGAGCTACGAGCAGTACTTC. Encoded protein: CASSPIRTESYEQYF. Filled out from reference TRBV28 and TRBJ2-7, the complete variable domain reads DVKVTQSSRYLVKRTGEKVFLECVQDMDHENMFWYRQDPGLGLRLIYFSYDVKMKEKGDIPEGYSVSREKKERFSLILESASTNQTSMYLCASSPIRTESYEQYFGPGTRLTVT.

The chain is built from TRBV23-1 and TRBJ1-1; TRBD1 matches 7 bases. TRBV23-1 is sorted into the ORF group, with uncertain function. With 7 bases clipped from V and 0 bases from J, the junction kept 8 bases outside the gene matches. The length of the CDR3 is 15 residues. CDR3 sequence reads: CASIGARGMNTEAFF. DNA of the CDR3: TGCGCCAGCATAGGGGCCAGGGGGATGAACACTGAAGCTTTCTTT.